This T cell receptor beta chain was observed in a study of cytomegalovirus exposure and HLA in healthy donors. Overall study findings and caveats: Reports indicated that the classifier achieved high specificity and sensitivity in diagnosing cytomegalovirus status. In vitro experiments confirmed that three CMV-associated chains were specific for CMV antigens. Rarity held for most TCR sequences, but there were some public TCRs that occurred in many donors.

Turning to this clone: Its antigen is as yet unknown.

The CDR3 runs to 15 residues. Germline V CDR1 and CDR2: MNHEY, SMNVEV (reference sequence). Losses at the gene ends were 6 bases for V and 5 bases for J; bases not matched to a gene: 8. Assay: immunoSEQ multiplex PCR; the TCRdb copy retains only in-frame clones and omits some. The table has more than 110,000 clones, roughly nine tenths seen once. Sequenced input: PBMCs. The source is a man between 18 and 35 years old in good health and CMV-seronegative. V usage is TRBV27 and J usage is TRBJ1-4; 8 nucleotides line up with TRBD1. CDR3 sequence: CASRLSGGPNEKLFF. CDR3 DNA: TGTGCCAGCAGACTTTCAGGGGGCCCCAATGAAAAACTGTTTTTT.